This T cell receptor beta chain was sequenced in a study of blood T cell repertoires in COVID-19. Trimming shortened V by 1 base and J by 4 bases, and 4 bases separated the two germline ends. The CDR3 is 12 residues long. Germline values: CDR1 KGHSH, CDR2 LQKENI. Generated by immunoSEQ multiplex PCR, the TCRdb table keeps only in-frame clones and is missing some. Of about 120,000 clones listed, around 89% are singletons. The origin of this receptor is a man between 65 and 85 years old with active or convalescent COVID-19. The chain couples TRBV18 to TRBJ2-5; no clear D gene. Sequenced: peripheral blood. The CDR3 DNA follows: TGTGCCAGCTCACCACGGCCAGAGACCCAGTACTTC. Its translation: CASSPRPETQYF. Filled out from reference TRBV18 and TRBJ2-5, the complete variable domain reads NAGVMQNPRHLVRRRGQEARLRCSPMKGHSHVYWYRQLPEEGLKFMVYLQKENIIDESGMPKERFSAEFPKEGPSILRIQQVVRGDSAAYFCASSPRPETQYFGPGTRLLVL.